A single sample gave rise to the 31 T cell receptor beta chains below, sequenced in a study of shared clonotypes between healthy human individuals. Using immunoSEQ multiplex PCR, the repertoire was profiled, and TCRdb retains in-frame clones only, with some absent. The sample contains around 2,100,000 clones, approximately 95% of which appear only once. Terminally differentiated effector memory CD45RA+ cells were excluded by CCR7 positive selection of CD45RO-negative cells. The source material was naive CD8+ T cells sorted from blood. Receptors originate from a man younger than 35 in good health.

The gene calls are TRBV7-9 and TRBJ2-1; the match to TRBD2 covers 16 bases. The germline gives CDR1 SEHNR, CDR2 FQNEAQ (reference sequence). The J segment lost 1 base and the V segment lost 6 bases, leaving 6 bases of the junction unmatched. This CDR3 spans 18 amino acids. CDR3 nucleotides: TGTGCCAGCAGTGCGGGACTAGCGGGAGGGCCGTCCTACAATGAGCAGTTCTTC. This encodes CASSAGLAGGPSYNEQFF.

This clone was seen just once. This chain links TRBV27 with TRBJ2-7, with D tentatively TRBD1 or TRBD2 (6 bases each). Between the trimmed V and J ends, which lost 2 bases and 1 base, there was a span of 18 bases. Germline values: CDR1 MNHEY, CDR2 SMNVEV (reference sequence). The CDR3 spans 17 residues. The CDR3 reads CASSLVPRGLESYEQYF. CDR3 bases: TGTGCCAGCAGTTTAGTACCCAGGGGACTGGAATCCTACGAGCAGTACTTC.

The V and J genes are TRBV7-2 and TRBJ2-1; weak D call: TRBD2 (6 bases). Germline V gene sequence: CDR1 SGHTA, CDR2 FQGNSA. Trimming removed 3 bases at V and 5 bases at J, with 17 bases between. The CDR3 has 16 residues. CDR3 DNA sequence: TGTGCCAGCAGCTTTGGGGGGATAGCAACGCACAATGAGCAGTTCTTC. It encodes CASSFGGIATHNEQFF.

This rearrangement joins TRBV10-3 to TRBJ2-3, with 10 bases aligning to TRBD1. Germline trimming cut 0 bases from V and 5 bases from J; bases unmatched to any gene: 5. The CDR3 totals 16 residues. Germline V gene lookup returns CDR1 ENHRY and CDR2 SYGVKD. The CDR3: CAISESLGQGQDTQYF. In DNA, the CDR3 is TGTGCCATCAGTGAGTCGTTGGGACAGGGGCAAGATACGCAGTATTTT.

This clone was observed once. Sequence at one end of the junction differs from germline and may be a read error. The chain carries TRBV7-9 and TRBJ1-4; possible D gene TRBD1, 5 bases. There are 14 residues in the CDR3. The germline CDR1 and CDR2 sequences are SEHNR and FQNEAQ (reference sequence). In DNA, the CDR3 is TGTGCCAGCAACTTACCGGAACAGGCTGAAAAACTGTTTTTT. Translating gives CASNLPEQAEKLFF. The variable domain in full, with the rest retrieved from reference TRBV7-9 and TRBJ1-4, is DTGVSQNPRHKITKRGQNVTFRCDPISEHNRLYWYRQTLGQGPEFLTYFQNEAQLEKSRLLSDRFSAERPKGSFSTLEIQRTEQGDSAMYLCASNLPEQAEKLFFGSGTQLSVL.

V gene TRBV7-9 combines with J gene TRBJ1-4, with a possible D match to TRBD1 (5 bases). Germline CDR1 is SEHNR and CDR2 is FQNEAQ (reference sequence). Between the trimmed V and J ends, which lost 7 bases and 5 bases, there was a span of 11 bases. This CDR3 is 13 amino acids long. The CDR3 DNA is TGTGCCAGCACCCCCTGGGGGAATGAAAAACTGTTTTTT. It specifies CASTPWGNEKLFF.

Points on this clone: The identical CDR3 is also encoded by other nucleotide sequences in the sample. The chain recombines TRBV30 with TRBJ1-6; D call uncertain. V lost 0 bases and J lost 7, with 7 bases in between. Per germline, CDR1 GTSNPN and CDR2 SVGIG (reference sequence). This CDR3 is 13 amino acids long. DNA for the CDR3: TGTGCCTGGAGTGTACAGTCAAATTCACCCCTCCACTTT. Translation gives CAWSVQSNSPLHF. Using reference TRBV30 and TRBJ1-6 for the parts outside the CDR3, the full variable domain is SQTIHQWPATLVQPVGSPLSLECTVEGTSNPNLYWYRQAAGRGLQLLFYSVGIGQISSEVPQNLSASRPQDRQFILSSKKLLLSDSGFYLCAWSVQSNSPLHFGNGTRLTVT.

The CDR3 spells CASSFGSGMNTEAFF. The CDR3 nucleotides are TGTGCCAGCAGCTTCGGGAGTGGGATGAACACTGAAGCTTTCTTT. This chain connects TRBV5-4 to TRBJ1-1; D unclear. This CDR3 has 15 amino acids. V lost 2 bases, J lost 0 bases, and 11 bases lay in between. Germline V lookup: CDR1 SGHNT, CDR2 YYREEE (reference sequence).

The CDR3 region is CASSVVAGTGLDYGYTF. Here the CDR3 DNA reads TGTGCCAGCAGCGTAGTCGCGGGGACAGGGTTAGACTATGGCTACACCTTC. This sequence joins TRBV9 and TRBJ1-2, with 9 positions matching TRBD1. The germline CDR1 and CDR2 sequences are SGDLS and YYNGEE. With 0 bases clipped from V and 3 bases from J, the junction kept 9 bases outside the gene matches. The CDR3 contains 17 residues.

The rearrangement uses TRBV11-2 and TRBJ2-7; the match to TRBD2 covers 12 bases. Germline CDR1 and CDR2: SGHAT and FQNNGV. The CDR3 length is 16 residues. With V trimmed by 0 bases and J by 3 bases, 3 bases remained unmatched. CDR3 protein: CASSLEPGLAGYEQYF. CDR3 nucleotide sequence: TGTGCCAGCAGCTTAGAGCCGGGACTAGCGGGCTACGAGCAGTACTTC.

The chain uses TRBV27 and TRBJ2-1; weak D call: TRBD2 (6 bases). Looked up from germline, CDR1 is MNHEY and CDR2 is SMNVEV (reference sequence). V gave up 4 bases and J gave up 5 bases, with 9 bases separating them. The CDR3 has 13 amino acids. The CDR3 bases are TGTGCCAGCAGTTCGCTAGCGCACAATGAGCAGTTCTTC. Its protein product is CASSSLAHNEQFF.

The chain couples TRBV12-5 to TRBJ2-7, with D possibly matching TRBD2 (6 bases). V was trimmed by 3 bases and J by 7 bases, leaving 10 bases between them. This CDR3 has 12 amino acids. Germline CDR1 and CDR2: LGHNT and FRNRAP. CDR3 loop: CASGFGSQEQYF. In nucleotides, the CDR3 is TGTGCTAGTGGTTTCGGGAGTCAAGAGCAGTACTTC.

DNA of the CDR3: TGTGCCAGCAGCTTCGGGACAGGGGGAGTTGACGAGCAGTACTTC. Residues: CASSFGTGGVDEQYF. V is TRBV5-4 and J is TRBJ2-7; 11 nucleotides align to TRBD1. Germline trimming cut 2 bases from V and 5 bases from J; bases unmatched to any gene: 6. Germline V gene sequence: CDR1 SGHNT, CDR2 YYREEE (reference sequence). The CDR3 contains 15 residues. The full variable domain, its missing parts supplied by reference TRBV5-4 and TRBJ2-7, is ETGVTQSPTHLIKTRGQQVTLRCSSQSGHNTVSWYQQALGQGPQFIFQYYREEENGRGNFPPRFSGLQFPNYSSELNVNALELDDSALYLCASSFGTGGVDEQYFGPGTRLTVT.

V usage is TRBV4-3 and J usage is TRBJ2-7, with 11 bases that match TRBD1. CDR1 and CDR2 from the germline V gene are LGHNA and YSLEER. The trim removed 6 bases at V and 5 bases at J, leaving 6 bases unmatched. There are 14 residues in the CDR3. Written as DNA, the CDR3 is TGCGCCAGCAGTCCCGGGACAGGGGGGAACGAGCAGTACTTC. Amino acid sequence: CASSPGTGGNEQYF.

The V gene is TRBV29-1, the J gene TRBJ2-1; 8 bases agree with TRBD2. Germline loops: CDR1 SQVTM, CDR2 ANQGSEA. This CDR3 is built from 15 residues. The V gene end was trimmed by 2 bases and the J gene end by 1 base; junction bases not matched to a gene: 4. This CDR3 is CSVERTGGSYNEQFF. CDR3 bases: TGCAGCGTTGAAAGGACGGGGGGGTCCTACAATGAGCAGTTCTTC.

A remark on this clone: The same CDR3 can be traced to other DNA sequences in this sample. The chain uses TRBV9 and TRBJ1-4, with TRBD1 matching 7 bases. CDR3 length equals 14 residues. The V and J ends lost 4 bases and 4 bases, in that order; junction bases with no gene match: 4. The V gene's germline CDR1 is SGDLS and CDR2 YYNGEE. The CDR3 loop reads CASSLGTDNEKLFF. The CDR3 DNA follows: TGTGCCAGCAGCCTCGGGACAGATAATGAAAAACTGTTTTTT.

The count of this clone is one. The gene calls are TRBV6-1 and TRBJ1-3; D remains ambiguous. V gave up 0 bases and J gave up 1 base, with 10 bases separating them. The CDR3 runs to 16 residues. The germline V gene has CDR1 MNHNS and CDR2 SASEGT. The DNA for the CDR3 is TGTGCCAGCAGTGAAGCGGGTGAAGGATCTGGAAACACCATATATTTT. Translation gives CASSEAGEGSGNTIYF.

The gene calls are TRBV27 and TRBJ2-5, with a possible D match to TRBD1 (6 bases). The length of the CDR3 is 13 residues. Germline V gives CDR1 MNHEY, CDR2 SMNVEV (reference sequence). The ends were cut back, 6 bases at V and 13 bases at J, with 21 bases in the middle. This chain's CDR3 is CASRDRDTRGWYF. The CDR3 DNA reads as TGTGCCAGCAGAGACCGGGACACCCGTGGGTGGTACTTC.

With respect to this clone: Other DNA sequences in the sample encode the same CDR3. The chain employs TRBV30 and TRBJ1-1; tentatively, D is TRBD1 (5 bases). The CDR3 consists of 14 residues. Germline CDR1 and CDR2: GTSNPN and SVGIG (reference sequence). The V end was cut by 0 bases, the J end by 2 bases, with 10 bases between. The chain's CDR3 is CAWSVLGGNTEAFF. The DNA for the CDR3 is TGTGCCTGGAGTGTACTGGGGGGAAACACTGAAGCTTTCTTT.

The chain recombines TRBV19 with TRBJ1-6; D gene ambiguous. CDR1 and CDR2 from the germline V gene are LNHDA and SQIVND (reference sequence). CDR3 length equals 13 residues. The V end lost 9 bases, the J end lost 7 bases, and 13 bases lay between the germline ends. CDR3: CARKTSWNSPLHF. In DNA, the CDR3 is TGTGCCAGGAAGACATCGTGGAATTCACCCCTCCACTTT.

The V gene is TRBV27, the J gene TRBJ2-3, with 9 nucleotides matching TRBD2. The V gene's germline CDR1 is MNHEY and CDR2 SMNVEV (reference sequence). The CDR3 contains 14 residues. J was trimmed by 4 bases and V by 5 bases; bases with no gene match: 4. The CDR3 coding sequence is TGTGCCAGCAGTCCTAGCGGGGAGGCAGATACGCAGTATTTT. It yields the protein CASSPSGEADTQYF.

The genes are TRBV4-1 and TRBJ2-5, with TRBD2 matching 7 bases. V dropped 0 bases and J dropped 4; count of bases not matched to a gene: 8. Germline CDR1 MGHRA, CDR2 YSYEKL. The CDR3 runs to 16 residues. The CDR3 reads CASSQDHAGEGETQYF. The CDR3 DNA sequence: TGCGCCAGCAGCCAAGATCACGCGGGAGAGGGAGAGACCCAGTACTTC.

This clone was seen only once. The CDR3, as DNA: TGCGCCAGCAGCCAACTCTTTGGCGGGGGCTTCTACGAGCAGTACTTC. Translation gives CASSQLFGGGFYEQYF. This chain connects TRBV4-1 to TRBJ2-7, with TRBD2 as a possible D gene (7 bases). This CDR3 is built from 16 residues. Germline CDR1 and CDR2: MGHRA and YSYEKL. V was cut by 2 bases and J by 3 bases, with 17 bases left in between.

This clone was recorded once. The same CDR3 is also encoded by other DNA sequences in this sample. The J gene is TRBJ1-4, the V gene TRBV5-4; D perhaps matches TRBD1 (5 bases). The V end was cut by 2 bases, the J end by 7 bases, with 9 bases between. The CDR3 loop spans 13 amino acids. Germline CDR1 is SGHNT and CDR2 is YYREEE (reference sequence). The CDR3 sequence is CASSLWGSEKLFF. DNA for the CDR3: TGTGCCAGCAGCTTATGGGGGAGTGAAAAACTGTTTTTT.

As concerns this clone: Other DNA sequences from this sample encode an identical CDR3 as well. The chain carries TRBV27 and TRBJ2-5; D is ambiguous. Germline CDR1 is MNHEY and CDR2 is SMNVEV (reference sequence). The CDR3 runs 14 residues. The V gene lost 0 bases and the J gene lost 0 bases, with 5 bases spanning the gap. The CDR3 DNA reads TGTGCCAGCAGTTTATCCTCCAACCAAGAGACCCAGTACTTC. The encoded protein is CASSLSSNQETQYF.

The chain recombines TRBV28 with TRBJ2-1; D is undetermined. The V and J ends lost 6 bases and 5 bases respectively, with 11 bases between them. The CDR3 loop spans 13 amino acids. Germline assignment: CDR1 MDHEN and CDR2 SYDVKM. CDR3 DNA sequence: TGTGCCAGCAGCCTGACTCTTAACAATGAGCAGTTCTTC. It specifies CASSLTLNNEQFF.

This chain connects TRBV7-6 to TRBJ1-1; D gene ambiguous. V was cut by 5 bases and J by 1 base, with 14 bases left in between. The CDR3 covers 15 residues. The germline V gene has CDR1 SGHVS and CDR2 FNYEAQ. Here the CDR3 reads CASSQGGPGNTEAFF. Written as DNA, the CDR3 is TGTGCCAGCAGCCAAGGAGGGCCGGGGAACACTGAAGCTTTCTTT.

As regards this clone: A read error may account for a junction end that differs from germline. The V call is TRBV25-1, the J call TRBJ2-2; 7 bases are shared with TRBD2. CDR1 and CDR2 from the germline V gene are MGHDK and SYGVNS. The CDR3 runs to 16 residues. The CDR3 reads CASSGGVAGYTGELFF. For the CDR3, the DNA is TGTGCCAGCAGTGGGGGGGTAGCGGGTTACACTGGGGAGCTGTTTTTT.

This rearrangement joins TRBV7-9 to TRBJ1-1; D unclear. This CDR3 is 14 amino acids long. CDR1 SEHNR and CDR2 FQNEAQ come from the germline V gene (reference sequence). V lost 5 bases, J lost 1 base, and 11 bases lay in between. The CDR3 nucleotides are TGTGCCAGCAGCCGACGGACCGCGAACACTGAAGCTTTCTTT. Translation: CASSRRTANTEAFF.

The rearrangement joins TRBV28 to TRBJ1-1; TRBD1 aligns across 8 bases. Germline V CDR1 and CDR2: MDHEN, SYDVKM. V lost 10 bases and J lost 4; bases outside the gene matches: 11. The CDR3 is 14 residues long. The chain's CDR3 is CATIFRQGLTEAFF. DNA of the CDR3: TGTGCCACCATATTCAGACAGGGGCTCACTGAAGCTTTCTTT.

The chain carries TRBV25-1 and TRBJ1-6; the D gene is possibly TRBD1 (6 bases). Trimming left V 3 bases short and J 7 bases short, with 10 bases between. This CDR3 has 14 amino acids. CDR1 and CDR2 (germline): MGHDK, SYGVNS. CDR3 region: CASSDRQGNSPLHF. CDR3 nucleotide sequence: TGTGCCAGCAGTGATAGGCAGGGGAATTCACCCCTCCACTTT.